Shown below are 21 T cell receptor beta chains from a single sample sequenced in a study of early T cells in non-severe SARS-CoV-2 infection. MiXCR, run by TCRdb on the 5' RACE reads, gives a single entry per CDR3 protein. The sample consists of about 110,000 distinct CDR3 sequences, 11% of them appearing once. The sequencing sample was made of whole blood. Receptors originate from an adult who was a healthcare worker with PCR-confirmed SARS-CoV-2 infection or an uninfected control (not recorded which).

This clonotype was seen at least ten times. The J gene is TRBJ2-2, the V gene TRBV7-9; no clear D. Trimming cost V 3 bases and J 8 bases, with 13 bases left between them. From germline, CDR1 is SEHNR and CDR2 FQNEAQ (reference sequence). The CDR3 covers 14 residues. Here the CDR3 DNA reads TGTGCCAGCAGCTTTGACGGCCCAGCAGGGGAGCTGTTTTTT. This gives the protein CASSFDGPAGELFF. Variable domain in full (rest from reference TRBV7-9 and TRBJ2-2): DTGVSQNPRHKITKRGQNVTFRCDPISEHNRLYWYRQTLGQGPEFLTYFQNEAQLEKSRLLSDRFSAERPKGSFSTLEIQRTEQGDSAMYLCASSFDGPAGELFFGEGSRLTVL.

This clonotype was observed a few times. This chain links TRBV6-5 with TRBJ2-7; 8 positions match TRBD1. The CDR3 contains 13 residues. The ends lost 6 bases at V and 5 bases at J; junction bases unmatched: 6. Germline-derived CDR1 and CDR2 are MNHEY and SVGAGI. DNA of the CDR3: TGTGCCAGCAGCCAGGGGGCTACGAACGAGCAGTACTTC. Translation: CASSQGATNEQYF.

This clonotype was seen at least ten times. The chain couples TRBV5-6 to TRBJ2-3, with D possibly TRBD2 on 6 matching bases. The CDR3 extends over 15 amino acids. Trimming removed 4 bases from V and 2 bases from J, with 14 bases in between. Germline loops: CDR1 SGHDT, CDR2 YYEEEE. The CDR3 DNA reads TGTGCCAGCAGCCTGAATAGCGGATTCACAGATACGCAGTATTTT. Translating gives CASSLNSGFTDTQYF.

This clonotype has ten or more counts. The CDR3 coding sequence is TGCGCTCCAGGGACGACCAAAAACATTCAGTACTTC. Amino acids: CAPGTTKNIQYF. The chain joins TRBV10-1 to TRBJ2-4; the D gene could be TRBD1 or TRBD2 (5 bases each). CDR1 and CDR2 from the germline V gene are WNHNN and SYGVQD (reference sequence). CDR3 size: 12 residues.

There are many counts of this clonotype. This chain links TRBV6-6 with TRBJ2-7, with D tentatively TRBD1 or TRBD2 (5 bases each). The CDR3 is 13 residues long. Germline assignment: CDR1 MNHNY and CDR2 SVGAGI (reference sequence). The V gene lost 6 bases and the J gene lost 9 bases, with 18 bases spanning the gap. CDR3: CASSRNRGVGQYF. The DNA for the CDR3 is TGTGCCAGCAGCCGTAATAGAGGGGTAGGGCAGTACTTC.

Worth noting for this clonotype: The germline gene is not matched at one end of the junction; a read error may be the cause. This sequence joins TRBV4-1 and TRBJ2-1; tentative D call: TRBD2 (6 bases). The germline gives CDR1 MGHRA, CDR2 YSYEKL. This CDR3 comprises 12 residues. The CDR3 reads CASSQVLGTLLF. Written as DNA, the CDR3 is TGCGCCAGCAGCCAAGTACTCGGGACTTTACTATTC.

This clonotype appeared a few times. The CDR3 loop is CSAREGGTGKTQYF. The CDR3 DNA reads TGCAGTGCTAGAGAGGGCGGCACGGGGAAGACCCAGTACTTC. The chain carries TRBV20-1 and TRBJ2-5, with a tentative D call TRBD2 (5 bases). Germline V gene lookup returns CDR1 DFQATT and CDR2 SNEGSKA (reference sequence). The CDR3 runs 14 residues. Trimming left V 0 bases short and J 6 bases short, with 14 bases between.

This clonotype was seen ten or more times. V is TRBV4-1 and J is TRBJ1-3; D uncertain. V lost 2 bases and J 0 bases, leaving 8 bases between the germline ends. The length of the CDR3 is 15 residues. Germline V gene lookup returns CDR1 MGHRA and CDR2 YSYEKL. CDR3 bases: TGCGCCAGCAGCCAAATCTCCCTCTCTGGAAACACCATATATTTT. Translating it yields CASSQISLSGNTIYF.

V usage is TRBV9 and J usage is TRBJ2-5; no clear D gene. Germline CDR1 is SGDLS and CDR2 is YYNGEE. The CDR3 extends over 12 amino acids. Deletions cut 7 bases from V and 0 bases from J, with 7 bases between. As DNA, the CDR3 is TGTGCCAGCGCAACAAACCAAGAGACCCAGTACTTC. As protein: CASATNQETQYF.

This clonotype was picked up a small number of times. The rearrangement joins TRBV7-9 to TRBJ2-4; D is uncertain. Trimming shortened V by 1 base and J by 0 bases, and 7 bases separated the two germline ends. Germline V CDR1 and CDR2: SEHNR, FQNEAQ (reference sequence). The CDR3 loop spans 15 amino acids. CDR3 DNA sequence: TGTGCCAGCAGCTTAGGTCGGATAGCCAAAAACATTCAGTACTTC. This sequence encodes CASSLGRIAKNIQYF.

This clonotype was found many times. The genes are TRBV4-3 and TRBJ2-5, with D uncertain. V was clipped by 1 base and J by 5 bases, with 11 bases between them. Germline V lookup: CDR1 LGHNA, CDR2 YSLEER. The CDR3 is made up of 14 amino acids. CDR3 coding DNA: TGCGCCAGCAGCCAAGGGCTAGTCGGGGAGACCCAGTACTTC. Residues: CASSQGLVGETQYF.

CDR3 sequence (DNA): TGTGCCAGCAGCGTCGACAGGGGCAACTACAATGAGCAGTTCTTC. Its translation: CASSVDRGNYNEQFF. The J gene is TRBJ2-1, the V gene TRBV7-3, with 8 bases fitting TRBD1. Trimming took 5 bases from V and 3 from J; bases not matched to a gene: 6. This CDR3 region has 15 residues. Germline V gene data show CDR1 as SGHTA and CDR2 as FQGTGA.

In this sample, this clonotype turned up many times. The chain uses TRBV20-1 and TRBJ2-3; perhaps D is TRBD1 or TRBD2 (5 bases each). V lost 2 bases to trimming and J lost 4 bases, with 13 bases between them. This CDR3 contains 14 residues. Germline-derived CDR1 and CDR2 are DFQATT and SNEGSKA (reference sequence). CDR3 sequence (DNA): TGCAGTGCTAGAAAACGGGGCTTGCCAGATACGCAGTATTTT. Protein product: CSARKRGLPDTQYF.

Of note for this clonotype: No conserved phenylalanine or tryptophan ends this CDR3, so it is likely a read error. This rearrangement joins TRBV20-1 to TRBJ2-2, with D uncertain. The CDR3 extends over 12 amino acids. Trimming removed 3 bases at V and 6 bases at J, with 8 bases between. CDR1 is DFQATT, CDR2 SNEGSKA, per germline (reference sequence). The CDR3 protein is CSASRSAGELFC. The DNA of the CDR3 is TGCAGTGCTAGCCGGTCGGCCGGGGAGCTGTTTTGT.

This clonotype appeared a few times. The gene calls are TRBV28 and TRBJ2-6; 7 bases are shared with TRBD1. V shed 3 bases, J shed 2 bases, and the junction held 7 bases outside the gene matches. The CDR3 has 17 amino acids. Germline loops: CDR1 MDHEN, CDR2 SYDVKM. CDR3 DNA sequence: TGTGCCAGCAGTTTTAGGACAGGAAGGGCTGGGGCCAACGTCCTGACTTTC. This gives the protein CASSFRTGRAGANVLTF.

The rearrangement links TRBV7-6 to TRBJ1-2, with unresolved D. Germline lookup yields CDR1 SGHVS and CDR2 FNYEAQ. This CDR3 comprises 13 residues. V gave up 4 bases and J gave up 2 bases, with 8 bases separating them. The CDR3, as DNA: TGTGCCAGCAGCTCGCAGGAGAACTATGGCTACACCTTC. It is translated as CASSSQENYGYTF.

This clonotype was seen many times. This sequence joins TRBV27 and TRBJ2-7; D is uncertain. The V gene's germline CDR1 is MNHEY and CDR2 SMNVEV (reference sequence). V lost 0 bases and J 0 bases, leaving 9 bases between the germline ends. The CDR3 has 15 amino acids. In DNA, the CDR3 is TGTGCCAGCAGTTTATCACCCGGTAGCTCCTACGAGCAGTACTTC. This codes for CASSLSPGSSYEQYF.

In this sample, this clonotype turned up a few times. V usage is TRBV2 and J usage is TRBJ2-7; TRBD2 is a possible D gene (6 bases). The V and J ends lost 7 bases and 0 bases respectively, with 16 bases between them. This CDR3 is built from 15 residues. Germline V gives CDR1 SNHLY, CDR2 FYNNEI. DNA for the CDR3: TGTGCCAGCATCTCAACTAGCTTGATCTCCTACGAGCAGTACTTC. It encodes CASISTSLISYEQYF.

DNA of the CDR3: TGCAGTGCCTGGGGCGGACCTAGCACAGATACGCAGTATTTT. Translating it yields CSAWGGPSTDTQYF. V gene TRBV20-1 combines with J gene TRBJ2-3; tentative D call: TRBD1 (5 bases). This CDR3 comprises 14 residues. Germline values: CDR1 DFQATT, CDR2 SNEGSKA (reference sequence). V was shortened by 6 bases and J by 0 bases, with 13 bases between the two germline ends.

This clonotype was seen more than once but under ten times. The chain uses TRBV29-1 and TRBJ2-1; D remains unclear. The CDR3 is 12 amino acids. Trimming removed 4 bases from V and 6 bases from J, with 10 bases in between. Germline CDR1 and CDR2: SQVTM and ANQGSEA. The CDR3 protein is CSVGVVGNEQFF. The CDR3 DNA follows: TGCAGCGTTGGGGTTGTGGGCAATGAGCAGTTCTTC.

In its sample, this clonotype was seen a few times. This sequence joins TRBV29-1 and TRBJ2-3; D ambiguous. Germline CDR1 is SQVTM and CDR2 is ANQGSEA. V was cut by 2 bases and J by 3 bases, with 9 bases left in between. The length of the CDR3 is 13 residues. CDR3 loop: CSVEWPATDTQYF. In DNA, the CDR3 is TGCAGCGTTGAATGGCCCGCGACAGATACGCAGTATTTT.